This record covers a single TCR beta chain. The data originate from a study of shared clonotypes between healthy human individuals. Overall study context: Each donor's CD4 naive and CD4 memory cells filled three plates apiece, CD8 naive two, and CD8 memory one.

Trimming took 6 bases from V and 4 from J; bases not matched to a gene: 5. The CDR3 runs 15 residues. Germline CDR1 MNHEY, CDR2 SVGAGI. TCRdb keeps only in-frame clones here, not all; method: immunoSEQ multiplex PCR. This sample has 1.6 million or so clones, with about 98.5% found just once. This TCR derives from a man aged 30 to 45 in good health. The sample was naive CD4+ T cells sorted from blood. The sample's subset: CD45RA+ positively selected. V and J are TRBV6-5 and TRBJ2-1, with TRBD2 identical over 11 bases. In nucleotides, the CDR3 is TGTGCCAGCAGCCTAAGACTAGCGGGGTACAATGAGCAGTTCTTC. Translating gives CASSLRLAGYNEQFF.